These 11 T cell receptor beta chains were all obtained from the same sample, sequenced in a study of shared clonotypes between healthy human individuals. Only in-frame clones appear in the TCRdb table, and some are missing; sequencing was by immunoSEQ multiplex PCR. This table has 950,000 to 1,100,000 clones, 65% to 75% appearing once. Sequences were obtained from memory CD4+ T cells sorted from blood. Subset denoted: CD45RA-negative fraction. These receptors were collected from a man aged 18 to 35 in good health.

In the case of this clone: This may be a read error, as it is one base from a much larger clone. V is TRBV6-5 and J is TRBJ1-4, with D possibly matching TRBD1 (6 bases). Germline assignment: CDR1 MNHEY and CDR2 SVGAGI. The CDR3 is made up of 14 amino acids. The V and J ends lost 6 bases and 5 bases respectively, with 13 bases between them. CDR3 coding DNA: TGTGCCAGCAGCCCCGGACAGCTAAATGAAAAACTGTTTTTT. It translates to CASSPGQLNEKLFF.

The V gene is TRBV5-1, the J gene TRBJ2-7; no clear D gene. Germline V gene data show CDR1 as SGHRS and CDR2 as YFSETQ. V shed 0 bases and J shed 5 bases, with 21 bases lying between them. The CDR3 is 17 amino acids. The CDR3 spells CASSLGWQYPGLHEQYF. CDR3 nucleotides: TGCGCCAGCAGCTTGGGCTGGCAGTATCCAGGTCTCCACGAGCAGTACTTC.

The J gene is TRBJ2-2, the V gene TRBV7-9; either TRBD1 or TRBD2 may supply D (7 bases each). Germline CDR1 and CDR2: SEHNR and FQNEAQ (reference sequence). The CDR3 contains 17 residues. With 0 bases removed from V and 0 bases from J, the gap between germline ends came to 11 bases. The DNA of the CDR3 is TGTGCCAGCAGCTTAGCCAGGGGGGGTGCGAACACCGGGGAGCTGTTTTTT. It translates to CASSLARGGANTGELFF.

J is TRBJ2-1 and V is TRBV19; perhaps TRBD2 as D (6 bases). From germline, CDR1 is LNHDA and CDR2 SQIVND (reference sequence). The CDR3 covers 15 residues. V lost 6 bases and J lost 9, with 21 bases in between. CDR3 DNA: TGTGCCAGTAGAGCCCCCGGTCGACTAGGCACTGAGCAGTTCTTC. It codes for CASRAPGRLGTEQFF.

This clone was recorded a few times. V and J are TRBV5-1 and TRBJ2-5; no reliable D call. Between the trimmed V and J ends, which lost 0 bases and 5 bases, there was a span of 11 bases. CDR1 and CDR2 from the germline V gene are SGHRS and YFSETQ. This CDR3 has 14 residues. CDR3 in amino acids: CASSLDGQAETQYF. In DNA, the CDR3 is TGCGCCAGCAGCTTGGATGGGCAGGCGGAGACCCAGTACTTC.

The chain is built from TRBV6-4 and TRBJ1-1; no reliable D call. The germline V gene encodes CDR1 MRHNA and CDR2 SNTAGT. Trimming stripped 6 bases from V and 1 base from J, with 6 bases between. This CDR3 is built from 12 residues. CDR3 amino acids: CASSRENTEAFF. The CDR3 DNA follows: TGTGCCAGCAGCCGGGAGAACACTGAAGCTTTCTTT.

This clone was recorded a few times. Being one base from a much bigger clone, this may be a read error. The V and J genes are TRBV11-3 and TRBJ1-1; D ambiguous. This CDR3 has 13 residues. Germline V CDR1 and CDR2: SGHNT, YENEEA. The V gene lost 1 base and the J gene lost 0 bases, with 3 bases spanning the gap. CDR3 amino acids: CASSLAMNTEAFF. The CDR3 DNA is TGTGCCAGCAGCTTAGCCATGAACACTGAAGCTTTCTTT.

The chain uses TRBV9 and TRBJ2-7; 11 nucleotides line up with TRBD1. The J segment lost 0 bases and the V segment lost 3 bases, leaving 5 bases of the junction unmatched. CDR1 and CDR2 from the germline V gene are SGDLS and YYNGEE. The CDR3 spans 16 residues. CDR3 DNA: TGTGCCAGCAGCGCGAAGGGACAGGGGGGCTCCTACGAGCAGTACTTC. It specifies CASSAKGQGGSYEQYF.

A few counts support this clone. The V gene is TRBV5-1, the J gene TRBJ1-1; D not certain. Germline CDR1 SGHRS, CDR2 YFSETQ. The CDR3 consists of 15 residues. Trimming left V 4 bases short and J 2 bases short, with 15 bases between. CDR3 nucleotide sequence: TGCGCCAGCAGCCCTGAGGGCGGTTCAAACACTGAAGCTTTCTTT. This gives the protein CASSPEGGSNTEAFF.

This clone is a singleton in its sample. A clone one base away is much larger, so this may be a read error. Other DNA sequences from this sample encode an identical CDR3 as well. The gene calls are TRBV7-9 and TRBJ2-5; D call uncertain. Germline V lookup: CDR1 SEHNR, CDR2 FQNEAQ (reference sequence). Trimming left V 3 bases short and J 4 bases short, with 3 bases between. The CDR3 length is 11 residues. CDR3 residues: CASSFLETQYF. CDR3 in DNA: TGTGCCAGCAGCTTCCTAGAGACCCAGTACTTC.

A remark on this clone: The same CDR3 is also encoded by other DNA sequences in this sample. The gene calls are TRBV18 and TRBJ2-7; the D is unclear. Germline V gives CDR1 KGHSH, CDR2 LQKENI. CDR3 length: 14 amino acids. Trimming removed 0 bases from V and 2 bases from J, with 8 bases in between. CDR3 bases: TGTGCCAGCTCACCACCGGACCGGCCCTACGAGCAGTACTTC. Translated, it gives CASSPPDRPYEQYF.